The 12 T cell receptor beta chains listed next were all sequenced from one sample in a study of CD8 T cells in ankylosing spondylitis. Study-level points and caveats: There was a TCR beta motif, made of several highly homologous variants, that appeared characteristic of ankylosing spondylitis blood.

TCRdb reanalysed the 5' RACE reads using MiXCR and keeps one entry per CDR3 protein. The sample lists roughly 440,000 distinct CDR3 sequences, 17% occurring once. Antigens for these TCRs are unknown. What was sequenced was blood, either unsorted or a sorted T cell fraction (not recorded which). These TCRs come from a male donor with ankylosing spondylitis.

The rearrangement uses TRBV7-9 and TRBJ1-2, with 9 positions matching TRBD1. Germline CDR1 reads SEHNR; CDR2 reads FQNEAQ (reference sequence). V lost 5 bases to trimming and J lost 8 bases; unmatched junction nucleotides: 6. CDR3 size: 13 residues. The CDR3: CASSPQGAAGYTF. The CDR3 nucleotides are TGTGCCAGCAGCCCACAGGGGGCAGCCGGCTACACCTTC.

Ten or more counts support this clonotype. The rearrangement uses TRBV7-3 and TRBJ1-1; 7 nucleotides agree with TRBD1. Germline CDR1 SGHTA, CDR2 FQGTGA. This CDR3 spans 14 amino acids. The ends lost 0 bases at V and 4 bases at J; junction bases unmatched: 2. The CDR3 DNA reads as TGTGCCAGCAGCTTAACGGGGACAGTCACTGAAGCTTTCTTT. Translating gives CASSLTGTVTEAFF.

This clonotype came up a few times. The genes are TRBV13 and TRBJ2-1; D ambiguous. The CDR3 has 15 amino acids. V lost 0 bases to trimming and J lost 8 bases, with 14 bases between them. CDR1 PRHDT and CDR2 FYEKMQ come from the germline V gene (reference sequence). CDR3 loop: CASSLGGYSLYEQFF. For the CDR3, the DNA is TGTGCCAGCAGCTTAGGGGGCTACTCCCTCTATGAGCAGTTCTTC.

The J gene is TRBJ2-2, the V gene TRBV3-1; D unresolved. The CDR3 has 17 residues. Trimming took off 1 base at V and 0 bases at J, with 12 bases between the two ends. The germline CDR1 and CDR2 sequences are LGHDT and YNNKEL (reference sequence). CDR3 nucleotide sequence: TGTGCCAGCAGCCAAGGACATCTCCCCCCGAACACCGGGGAGCTGTTTTTT. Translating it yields CASSQGHLPPNTGELFF.

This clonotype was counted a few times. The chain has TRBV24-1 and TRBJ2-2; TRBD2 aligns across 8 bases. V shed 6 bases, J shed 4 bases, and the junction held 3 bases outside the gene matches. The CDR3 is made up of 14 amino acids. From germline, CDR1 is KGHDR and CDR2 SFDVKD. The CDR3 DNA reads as TGTGCCACCAGTATAAGCGGGAGCACCGGGGAGCTGTTTTTT. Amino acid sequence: CATSISGSTGELFF.

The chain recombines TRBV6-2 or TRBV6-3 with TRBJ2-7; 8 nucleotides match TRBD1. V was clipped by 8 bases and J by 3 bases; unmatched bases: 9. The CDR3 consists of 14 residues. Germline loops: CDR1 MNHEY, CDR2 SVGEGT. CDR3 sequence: CASHHRDRFYEQYF. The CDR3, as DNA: TGTGCCAGCCATCACCGGGACAGGTTCTACGAGCAGTACTTC.

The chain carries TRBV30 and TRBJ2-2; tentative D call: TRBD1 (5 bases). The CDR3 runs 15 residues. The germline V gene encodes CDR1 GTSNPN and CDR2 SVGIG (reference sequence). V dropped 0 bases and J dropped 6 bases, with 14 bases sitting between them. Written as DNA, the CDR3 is TGTGCCTGGAGTGTTAAGGGGCGCGGCCCCGGGGAGCTGTTTTTT. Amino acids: CAWSVKGRGPGELFF.

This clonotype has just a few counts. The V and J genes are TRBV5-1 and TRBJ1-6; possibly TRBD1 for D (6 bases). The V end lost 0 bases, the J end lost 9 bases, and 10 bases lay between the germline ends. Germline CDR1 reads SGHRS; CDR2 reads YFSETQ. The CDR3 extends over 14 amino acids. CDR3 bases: TGCGCCAGCAGCTTGGGCGACAGGCCTTCACCCCTCCACTTT. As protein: CASSLGDRPSPLHF. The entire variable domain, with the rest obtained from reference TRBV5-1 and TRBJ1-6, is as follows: KAGVTQTPRYLIKTRGQQVTLSCSPISGHRSVSWYQQTPGQGLQFLFEYFSETQRNKGNFPGRFSGRQFSNSRSEMNVSTLELGDSALYLCASSLGDRPSPLHFGNGTRLTVT.

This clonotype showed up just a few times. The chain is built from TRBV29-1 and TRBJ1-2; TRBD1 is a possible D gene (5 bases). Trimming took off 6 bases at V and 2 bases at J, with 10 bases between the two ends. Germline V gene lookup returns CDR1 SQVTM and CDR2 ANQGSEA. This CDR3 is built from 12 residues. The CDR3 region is CSVLPGNYGYTF. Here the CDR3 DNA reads TGCAGCGTCCTACCAGGGAACTATGGCTACACCTTC.

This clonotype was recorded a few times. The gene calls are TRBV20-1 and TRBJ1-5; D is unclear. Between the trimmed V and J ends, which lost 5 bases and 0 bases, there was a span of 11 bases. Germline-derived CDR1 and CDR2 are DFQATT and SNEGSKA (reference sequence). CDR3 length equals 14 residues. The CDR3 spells CSAAPGISNQPQHF. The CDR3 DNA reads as TGCAGTGCTGCCCCGGGGATTAGCAATCAGCCCCAGCATTTT.

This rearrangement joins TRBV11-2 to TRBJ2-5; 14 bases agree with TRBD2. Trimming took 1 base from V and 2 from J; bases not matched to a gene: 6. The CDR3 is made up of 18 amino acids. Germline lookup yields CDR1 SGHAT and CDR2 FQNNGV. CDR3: CASSLGGTSGGKQETQYF. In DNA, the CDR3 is TGTGCCAGCAGCTTAGGAGGGACTAGCGGGGGAAAACAAGAGACCCAGTACTTC.

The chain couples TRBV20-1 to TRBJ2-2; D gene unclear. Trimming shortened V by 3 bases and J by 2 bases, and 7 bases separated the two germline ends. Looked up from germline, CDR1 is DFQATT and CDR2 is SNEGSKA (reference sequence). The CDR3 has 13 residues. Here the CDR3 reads CSARQTNTGELFF. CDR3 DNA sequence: TGCAGTGCTAGGCAGACAAACACCGGGGAGCTGTTTTTT.